Described below is a single TCR beta chain sequence and its context. Its antigen is still unknown. No much larger clone is present one base from it, and per-base qualities are unavailable. The protocol used for the library was the immunoSEQ multiplex PCR assay. For the multiplex PCR, a mixture combining 60 forward primers for TCR Vbeta segments and 13 reverse primers for TCR Jbeta segments was used. Amplification of the CDR3 region of rearranged TCR beta genes was performed with a multiplex PCR assay on genomic DNA. Amplified TCR beta libraries were sequenced as 87-base-pair reads on the Illumina HiSeq System. In the authors' own workflow: A later analysis tallied 75 million to 85 million unique TCR beta chains across the 700 or so repertoires, and some 10 million of those chains were shared by two or more donors. Raw reads were error-corrected and collapsed into unique sequences with a nearest-neighbor algorithm that merged closely related sequences to remove PCR and sequencing errors. CDR3 sequences were aligned to IMGT reference sequences to assign V, D and J gene segments. For a sequence to be retained, a match of at least six nucleotides to both a V gene segment and a J gene segment was required. A rearrangement was called productive if the CDR3 had no stop codons and remained in frame with V and J, and every other rearrangement was called non-productive. Following IMGT convention, CDR3 was defined as the stretch from the second conserved V-encoded cysteine to the conserved J-encoded phenylalanine. Sequences without an unambiguous match to a single V gene segment were excluded from the earlier analysis of about 640 of the donors. In an earlier analysis of 450 to 700 of the donors, V segments were called functional above 56.7% productive rearrangements and were called segregating when the between-donor standard deviation exceeded 5%. A statistical classification framework was developed to diagnose cytomegalovirus status using the catalog of TCR beta chain sequences. In a later analysis, V and J genes were assigned by comparing TCR nucleotide sequences against IMGT/GENE-DB human TR gene sequences. The TCRdist pipeline was used in a later analysis to assign CDR3 sequences and most-parsimonious VDJ recombination scenarios. A later analysis defined each TCR beta chain by its CDR3 amino acid sequence plus V-gene family, and excluded reads lacking a unique V-gene family. A later analysis removed roughly 590 highly shared, low-generation-probability nucleotide sequences to deal with suspected cross-contamination and a sequencing artifact. For each public chain, a later analysis derived a clonal expansion index from normalized ranks of inferred template counts within each repertoire. In a later analysis, generation probabilities were computed using a VDJ recombination model fitted to out-of-frame rearrangements, and the results were checked against IGoR. In a later analysis, TCR-TCR, TCR-HLA and TCR-CMV co-occurrence was scored with hypergeometric tests, and a repertoire-size bias correction was applied to TCR pairs. In a later analysis, false discovery rates were estimated by permuting HLA or CMV assignments 20 times. In a later analysis, co-occurring TCRs were grouped using DBSCAN, with TCRdist sequence similarity added in when clustering inside HLA-allele-positive subsets. Repertoires with fewer than 30,000 or more than 120,000 public chains, plus five repertoires with anomalous nucleotide sharing, were excluded from co-occurrence clustering. The source is immuneACCESS, and TCRdb retained only in-frame sequences with V and J called. Part of the clones is not carried over; for the studies checked, unresolved V genes explain less than half of this, and the remainder is unexplained. From that table come the V and J calls and clone size; the DNA was used to work out D and trimming. This sample lists 150,000 to 200,000 clones; approximately 80% were detected once. Jointly, the top ten make up about 2.2% of the sample.

The germline V gene supplies CDR1 SGHAT and CDR2 FQNNGV. There are 14 amino acids in the CDR3, from cysteine to phenylalanine inclusive. Here the CDR3 DNA is all that survives: 42 bases in frame from base 1. V ends up 3 bases short and J 6 bases short, with an unmatched junction base count of 2. The data are from a study of cytomegalovirus exposure and HLA in healthy donors (dated by TCRdb to 2016 to 2017). At the level of the whole study: In an earlier analysis of 587 of the donors, about 270 Gb of sequence data and 95 million to 130 million unique TCR beta sequences from some 170 million T cells were reported. An early release that covered about 600 HLA-typed donors contained around 330 gigabases of sequencing data and 65 million to 100 million unique TCR sequences. Of the approximately 400 genotyped donors, 81% were placed in the genetic ancestry cluster associated with self-reported Caucasian donors. The study was designed to test whether signatures of past pathogen exposure could be identified by cataloging public T cell receptors. The study used immunosequencing to profile the T cell repertoires of approximately 690 subjects and linked those repertoires to cytomegalovirus serostatus. In addition to the first cohort of 666 subjects, a separate validation cohort of 130 or so different subjects was used. The study combined high-throughput TCR immunosequencing, statistical association of individual TCRs with disease status, and machine learning to predict cytomegalovirus infection status. To study patterns of TCR occurrence, a later analysis re-analyzed previously published TCR beta repertoires from around 700 donors and added high-resolution HLA genotyping. Rather than using new phenotypic data, the later analysis identified candidate immune exposures from TCR beta sequences and from how often those sequences occurred across donors. To decide whether each TCR beta V gene segment behaved as functional or pseudogenic, an earlier analysis of some 570 of the donors relied on high-throughput TCR beta sequencing. Alongside the repertoire data, information on donor age, sex, ethnicity and CMV serostatus was compiled. Genome-wide SNP genotypes for about 65% of the roughly 670 donors were used in a later genetic analysis, which treated that subset as a discovery cohort. All discovery cohort repertoires had been generated on a single sequencing platform. HLA typing included class I and class II loci at four-digit resolution. Typing coverage differed by locus: A, B, C, DRB1 and DQB1 were typed in roughly 629-630 donors, DQA1 in approximately 520, DPA1 in 600 to 610, and DPB1 in just under 480. Five DR-DQ haplotypes were treated as single units for association and clustering because of strong linkage in the cohort. On average, about 240,000 unique TCR beta nucleotide sequences were sequenced per donor among roughly 430 genotyped donors of the cohort, with roughly 18% of those sequences being non-productive. Points the paper makes about the study in general: A later analysis associated about 17,000 TCR beta sequences with specific HLA alleles at a false discovery rate of 0.05. A few of the identified cytomegalovirus-associated TCR beta chains were confirmed in vitro to be specific for cytomegalovirus antigens. An earlier analysis of approximately 570 of the donors showed that most TCR beta V segments appeared in productive rearrangements either about 90% or about 30% of the time, which broadly matched IMGT annotations. A further reported finding was that TCR beta sequences accurately predicted the HLA-A and HLA-B alleles for most subjects in the first cohort. V-gene and J-gene trimming of TCR beta chains was associated with a missense DCLRE1C variant in a later genetic analysis, and the association was replicated in an independent cohort. The only immune exposure information available for the cohort was CMV serostatus. Compared with the 666-donor mean, donors in an Asian-associated ancestry cluster had fewer N-insertions in productive TCRs, according to a later genetic analysis. Because HLA typing was unavailable for some donors at each locus, only the typed subset was used in association tests. Most TCR sequences were observed very rarely across donors, whereas some public TCRs were present in many individuals. A cluster of highly shared sequence variants was judged likely to represent a technical artifact of the sequencing pipeline. When HLA alleles, especially DR and DQ, strongly co-occurred, TCR associations were difficult to assign to individual alleles. The authors suggested that the approach could potentially be generalized to other disease states and immunological phenotypes. In both the original and validation cohorts, the classifier was reported to diagnose cytomegalovirus status with high specificity and sensitivity. Because counts were too low, seventeen rarely observed V segments, including chromosome 9 orphons, were excluded from the earlier analysis of 587 of the donors. In the study, some 180 TCR beta chains were listed as associated with cytomegalovirus. The 87-base-pair reads could not distinguish some IMGT-functional V segments, including TRBV6-2 and TRBV6-3, so those segments were excluded. A later analysis found that TCR association rates varied across HLA loci, with DRB1 alleles showing the most associated TCRs and HLA-C alleles the fewest. This cohort had only TCR beta chains sequenced, and the lack of alpha or paired-chain data limited which features could be detected. Linkage disequilibrium might explain the correlated functional status among segregating V segments, but an unknown experimental factor could not be ruled out. In a later analysis, HLA-associated TCR beta chains showed more clonal expansion and lower generation probabilities than non-associated chains that were equally common. Most CMV-associated TCR beta chains appeared to be HLA-restricted in a later analysis, and the HLA associations seemed to be driven largely by CMV exposure. Several of the top co-occurrence clusters appeared to be linked to parvovirus B19, influenza, CMV and Epstein-Barr virus, according to a later analysis. Roughly uniform sequencing depth across donors was assumed in presence/absence analyses, although this assumption may not hold.

The cohort comprised fewer than 750 healthy bone marrow donors. At the time of sampling, every cohort member was nominally healthy, though immune exposures that went unrecorded were likely present. The donor tested CMV seronegative, placing the donor among the roughly 400 seronegative members of the cohort. A peripheral blood sample was collected from each donor, and TCR beta sequencing was performed on peripheral blood mononuclear cells. The Qiagen DNeasy Blood Extraction Kit was used to extract genomic DNA from the blood cell samples. This TCR came from a woman aged 25 to 45 in good health and CMV-seronegative. The sample was PBMCs. The sequence links TRBV11-2 to TRBJ2-2; 9 bases in the middle match TRBD1. CDR3 sequence: CASSFDRGAGELFF. The nucleotide sequence reads TGTGCCAGCAGCTTTGACAGGGGGGCCGGGGAGCTGTTTTTT.